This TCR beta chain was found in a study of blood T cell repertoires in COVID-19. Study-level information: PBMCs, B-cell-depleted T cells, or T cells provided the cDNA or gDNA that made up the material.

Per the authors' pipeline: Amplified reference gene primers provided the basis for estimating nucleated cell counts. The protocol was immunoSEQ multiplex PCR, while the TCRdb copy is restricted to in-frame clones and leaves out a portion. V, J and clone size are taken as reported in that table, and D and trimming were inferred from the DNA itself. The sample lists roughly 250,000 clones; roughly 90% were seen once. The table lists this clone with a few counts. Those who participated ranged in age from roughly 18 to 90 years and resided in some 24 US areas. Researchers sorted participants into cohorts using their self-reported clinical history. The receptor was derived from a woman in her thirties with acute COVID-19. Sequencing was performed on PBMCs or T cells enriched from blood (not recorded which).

The CDR3 region is CASSPGTGGTGELFF. CDR3 DNA sequence: TGTGCCAGCAGCCCAGGGACAGGGGGCACCGGGGAGCTGTTTTTT. The chain links TRBV7-6 to TRBJ2-2, with 11 bases fitting TRBD1. The CDR3 is 15 amino acids. CDR1 is SGHVS, CDR2 FNYEAQ, per germline. Trimming cost V 5 bases and J 4 bases; bases outside gene matches: 3.